The entry below describes one TCR beta chain. Its antigen is currently unknown. This sample was taken from a study of memory CD4+ T cells and cytomegalovirus serostatus. Turning to the study itself: Of the healthy Belgian adults, several were CMV seropositive and around 22 seronegative. Overall study findings and caveats: Of under 200 reported CMV TCRbeta sequences, about 70 were found in memory CD4+ repertoires.

Germline V gives CDR1 LNHDA, CDR2 SQIVND (reference sequence). With 6 bases removed from V and 5 bases from J, the gap between germline ends came to 14 bases. This CDR3 region has 13 residues. The sort gate was single viable CD3+CD4+CD8-CD45RO+ cells for memory CD4+ T cells. Generated by immunoSEQ multiplex PCR, the TCRdb table keeps only in-frame clones and is missing some. The sample shows 50,000 to 65,000 clones, 70% to 80% of them seen only once. This receptor was taken from an adult in good health and CMV-seronegative. Material: memory CD4+ T cells from blood. The chain has TRBV19 and TRBJ2-7, with a tentative D call TRBD1 (5 bases). CDR3 in amino acids: CASRSTALDEQYF. CDR3 bases: TGTGCCAGTAGGTCGACAGCCCTTGACGAGCAGTACTTC.